A selection of T cell receptor beta chains follows, all from one sample in a study of shared clonotypes between healthy human individuals. Produced via immunoSEQ multiplex PCR; TCRdb's table is partial and in-frame only. This table holds hundreds of thousands of clones, roughly 95% found once. The sample was naive CD8+ T cells sorted from blood. These receptors were taken from a woman between 25 and 40 years old in good health. Both conserved end residues are trimmed from each CDR3.

V gene: TRBV9
J gene: TRBJ2-5
CDR3 length: 15
CDR3 protein: ASSTPFCQRAQETQY

V gene: TRBV7-2
J gene: TRBJ2-5
CDR3 length: 12
CDR3 protein: ASSPREGAREQY

V gene: TRBV13
J gene: TRBJ2-3
CDR3 length: 15
CDR3 protein: ASSLAGSHGVSDTQY

V gene: TRBV7-9
J gene: TRBJ2-1
CDR3 length: 11
CDR3 protein: ASSSDRGDEQF

V gene: TRBV2
J gene: TRBJ1-2
CDR3 length: 9
CDR3 protein: ATGPNYGYT

V gene: TRBV28
J gene: TRBJ1-5
CDR3 length: 11
CDR3 protein: ASRAPSNQPQH

V gene: TRBV6-5
J gene: TRBJ2-1
CDR3 length: 11
CDR3 protein: ASSTQGGNEQF

V gene: TRBV7-8
J gene: TRBJ2-7
CDR3 length: 10
CDR3 protein: ASRGRSLEQY

V gene: TRBV5-6
J gene: TRBJ2-7
CDR3 length: 12
CDR3 protein: ASSLWRDPYEQY

V gene: TRBV6-6
J gene: TRBJ1-1
CDR3 length: 12
CDR3 protein: ASSYMPGNTEAF

V gene: TRBV5-6
J gene: TRBJ2-3
CDR3 length: 12
CDR3 protein: ATSSSGSTDTQY

V gene: TRBV7-6
J gene: TRBJ2-7
CDR3 length: 18
CDR3 protein: ASSPLEVASGRRSSYEQY

V gene: TRBV7-9
J gene: TRBJ2-5
CDR3 length: 12
CDR3 protein: ASSRDGGVETQY

V gene: TRBV2
J gene: TRBJ1-1
CDR3 length: 9
CDR3 protein: ASSQLAEAF

V gene: TRBV7-8
J gene: TRBJ2-4
CDR3 length: 17
CDR3 protein: ASSSSRTVGRIAKNIQY

V gene: TRBV7-2
J gene: TRBJ2-1
CDR3 length: 14
CDR3 protein: ASSLLAGAEEDEQF

V gene: TRBV6-5
J gene: TRBJ2-1
CDR3 length: 11
CDR3 protein: ASSYSLSDEQF

V gene: TRBV27
J gene: TRBJ1-5
CDR3 length: 12
CDR3 protein: ASSYRTGNQPQH

V gene: TRBV4-1
J gene: .
CDR3 length: 11
CDR3 protein: ASGLGQGYEQY

V gene: TRBV5-4
J gene: TRBJ2-7
CDR3 length: 10
CDR3 protein: ASSLGVYEQY

V gene: TRBV7-6
J gene: TRBJ1-1
CDR3 length: 18
CDR3 protein: ASSLEAGNLFRLVDTEAF

V gene: TRBV7-9
J gene: TRBJ2-3
CDR3 length: 14
CDR3 protein: ASRKTGTGVADTQY

V gene: TRBV2
J gene: TRBJ2-1
CDR3 length: 12
CDR3 protein: ASSEVAGGYEQF

V gene: TRBV13
J gene: TRBJ2-7
CDR3 length: 10
CDR3 protein: ASSWRSYEQY

V gene: TRBV5-6
J gene: TRBJ1-1
CDR3 length: 12
CDR3 protein: ASSLGVGSTEAF

V gene: TRBV27
J gene: TRBJ1-2
CDR3 length: 10
CDR3 protein: ASYGGTYGYT

V gene: TRBV11-2
J gene: TRBJ2-7
CDR3 length: 9
CDR3 protein: ASSLQTSQY

V gene: TRBV19
J gene: TRBJ2-7
CDR3 length: 11
CDR3 protein: ASRPGTLYEQY

V gene: TRBV16
J gene: TRBJ1-1
CDR3 length: 11
CDR3 protein: ASSQSRGTEAF

V gene: TRBV13
J gene: TRBJ2-3
CDR3 length: 14
CDR3 protein: ASSSLAGERTDTQY

V gene: TRBV25-1
J gene: TRBJ2-5
CDR3 length: 10
CDR3 protein: ASSGIEETQY

V gene: TRBV6-1
J gene: TRBJ1-2
CDR3 length: 14
CDR3 protein: ASSEGPSTGLYGYT

V gene: TRBV6-5
J gene: TRBJ2-7
CDR3 length: 13
CDR3 protein: ASSSYSGSSYEQY

V gene: TRBV6-1
J gene: TRBJ2-1
CDR3 length: 13
CDR3 protein: ASSETSGTYNEQF

V gene: TRBV9
J gene: TRBJ2-7
CDR3 length: 13
CDR3 protein: ASSVAGGYSYEQY

V gene: TRBV29-1
J gene: TRBJ2-7
CDR3 length: 11
CDR3 protein: SAWTGDSYEQY

V gene: TRBV7-8
J gene: TRBJ2-5
CDR3 length: 12
CDR3 protein: ASSLELREETQY

V gene: TRBV30
J gene: TRBJ2-1
CDR3 length: 11
CDR3 protein: AWSVFPWNEQF

V gene: TRBV15
J gene: TRBJ2-7
CDR3 length: 12
CDR3 protein: ATSRGAGFYEQY

V gene: TRBV2
J gene: TRBJ1-4
CDR3 length: 12
CDR3 protein: ASRPWGSNEKLF

V gene: TRBV7-9
J gene: TRBJ2-7
CDR3 length: 10
CDR3 protein: ASSYGPYEQY

V gene: TRBV4-1
J gene: TRBJ2-3
CDR3 length: 16
CDR3 protein: ASSQEEGGAHGTDTQY

V gene: TRBV25-1
J gene: TRBJ1-2
CDR3 length: 12
CDR3 protein: ASSEYGPGSGYT

V gene: TRBV19
J gene: TRBJ1-2
CDR3 length: 12
CDR3 protein: ASNPDRGRVGYT

V gene: TRBV2
J gene: TRBJ2-1
CDR3 length: 11
CDR3 protein: ASSLTGEPEQF

V gene: TRBV7-2
J gene: TRBJ2-7
CDR3 length: 12
CDR3 protein: ASSLEDRLYEQY

V gene: TRBV13
J gene: TRBJ2-5
CDR3 length: 13
CDR3 protein: ASRKGTAGGETQY

V gene: TRBV9
J gene: TRBJ1-2
CDR3 length: 12
CDR3 protein: ASSVAPGNYGYT

V gene: TRBV19
J gene: TRBJ2-1
CDR3 length: 11
CDR3 protein: ASSSRRNNEQF

V gene: TRBV5-1
J gene: TRBJ2-7
CDR3 length: 12
CDR3 protein: ASSHGILAYEQY